The 12 T cell receptor beta chains given below trace back to one sample, sequenced in a study of blood T cell repertoires in COVID-19. Generated by immunoSEQ multiplex PCR, the TCRdb table keeps only in-frame clones and is missing some. Among about 170,000 clones listed, around 84% were seen once. Sequencing input: peripheral blood. The origin of the receptors is a human donor with acute or convalescent COVID-19. The donor label of this sample is uncertain.

This clone was observed a few times. The V and J genes are TRBV19 and TRBJ1-5, with a weak D call TRBD1 (5 bases). Trimming removed 4 bases at V and 5 bases at J, with 15 bases between. CDR1 LNHDA and CDR2 SQIVND come from the germline V gene (reference sequence). The CDR3 covers 15 residues. The CDR3 spells CASSRQGRVDQPQHF. CDR3 coding DNA: TGTGCCAGTAGTAGGCAGGGCAGGGTGGATCAGCCCCAGCATTTT.

This clone appeared once. The V call is TRBV5-1, the J call TRBJ1-1, with D possibly TRBD1 on 5 matching bases. The CDR3 has 14 residues. In germline, CDR1 is SGHRS, CDR2 YFSETQ. The ends were cut back, 4 bases at V and 3 bases at J, with 13 bases in the middle. Written as DNA, the CDR3 is TGCGCCAGCAGCCCGGGGGGACTGTACACTGAAGCTTTCTTT. Translating it yields CASSPGGLYTEAFF.

The CDR3 sequence: CASSLGGAGGTDTQYF. The CDR3 DNA follows: TGCGCCAGCAGCCTGGGGGGAGCAGGGGGCACAGATACGCAGTATTTT. The rearrangement uses TRBV5-1 and TRBJ2-3, with D perhaps being TRBD1 or TRBD2 (6 bases each). V gave up 4 bases and J gave up 1 base, with 16 bases separating them. CDR1 is SGHRS, CDR2 YFSETQ, per germline. The CDR3 contains 16 residues.

V is TRBV3-1 (or the pseudogene TRBV3-2) and J is TRBJ2-1, with TRBD2 identical over 10 bases. CDR1 is LGHDT, CDR2 YNNKEL, per germline (reference sequence). The CDR3 loop spans 14 amino acids. J gave up 11 bases and V 3 bases, and 7 bases lay outside the gene matches. CDR3 protein: CASSQTRTSGKQFF. The CDR3 bases are TGTGCCAGCAGCCAGACGAGGACTAGCGGAAAGCAGTTCTTC.

The chain employs TRBV7-9 and TRBJ2-7; a possible D gene is TRBD1 (5 bases). The ends were cut back, 8 bases at V and 7 bases at J, with 15 bases in the middle. The CDR3 contains 12 residues. Per the germline V gene, CDR1 is SEHNR and CDR2 is FQNEAQ (reference sequence). As DNA, the CDR3 is TGTGCCAGCGTTCAGGGCTCTGGGGAGCAGTACTTC. It is translated as CASVQGSGEQYF. Filled out from reference TRBV7-9 and TRBJ2-7, the complete variable domain reads DTGVSQNPRHKITKRGQNVTFRCDPISEHNRLYWYRQTLGQGPEFLTYFQNEAQLEKSRLLSDRFSAERPKGSFSTLEIQRTEQGDSAMYLCASVQGSGEQYFGPGTRLTVT.

CDR3 nucleotides: TGTGCCAGCAGCGAATACGGGACAGGGTTTACGGATACGCAGTATTTT. This gives the protein CASSEYGTGFTDTQYF. The chain has TRBV7-2 and TRBJ2-3, with 9 bases identical to TRBD1. The CDR3 is 16 amino acids. Germline CDR1 reads SGHTA; CDR2 reads FQGNSA. Losses at the gene ends were 5 bases for V and 6 bases for J; bases not matched to a gene: 12.

The chain joins TRBV28 to TRBJ2-7; maybe TRBD2 (6 bases). The V gene lost 6 bases and the J gene lost 0 bases, with 18 bases spanning the gap. Germline V gene lookup returns CDR1 MDHEN and CDR2 SYDVKM. CDR3 length equals 16 residues. CDR3 in DNA: TGTGCCAGCAGAGCAGGCCGGGACTTCTCCTCCTACGAGCAGTACTTC. Protein sequence: CASRAGRDFSSYEQYF.

The sample holds one count of this clone. This rearrangement joins TRBV4-3 to TRBJ1-1; 7 bases line up with TRBD1. With V trimmed by 1 base and J by 5 bases, 4 bases remained unmatched. This CDR3 comprises 14 residues. Germline V lookup: CDR1 LGHNA, CDR2 YSLEER. The CDR3 is CASSQGQGETEAFF. CDR3 DNA: TGCGCCAGCAGCCAAGGACAGGGTGAAACTGAAGCTTTCTTT.

The V call is TRBV4-3, the J call TRBJ1-1; unclear D gene. V lost 0 bases to trimming and J lost 5 bases, with 7 bases between them. The germline V gene encodes CDR1 LGHNA and CDR2 YSLEER. The CDR3 is made up of 13 amino acids. The DNA for the CDR3 is TGCGCCAGCAGCCAAGAACGCCGGACTGAAGCTTTCTTT. It yields the protein CASSQERRTEAFF.

The CDR3 DNA follows: TGTGCCAGCAGTCCGGGACTCTCCTACAATGAGCAGTTCTTC. Protein sequence: CASSPGLSYNEQFF. The chain links TRBV13 to TRBJ2-1; weak D call: TRBD2 (6 bases). In germline, CDR1 is PRHDT, CDR2 FYEKMQ (reference sequence). The CDR3 loop spans 14 amino acids. Trimming left V 6 bases short and J 0 bases short, with 9 bases between.

V usage is TRBV7-8 and J usage is TRBJ1-6; weak D call: TRBD1 (6 bases). Germline assignment: CDR1 SGHVS and CDR2 FQNEAQ. The CDR3 consists of 17 residues. Between the trimmed V and J ends, which lost 2 bases and 8 bases, there was a span of 19 bases. CDR3 nucleotide sequence: TGTGCCAGCAGCTTAAGGGCCACAGGGTATGGTTATTCACCCCTCCACTTT. This sequence encodes CASSLRATGYGYSPLHF.

The chain recombines TRBV20-1 with TRBJ1-4, with a weak D call TRBD1 (5 bases). CDR3 length equals 14 residues. From germline, CDR1 is DFQATT and CDR2 SNEGSKA (reference sequence). V lost 3 bases to trimming and J lost 7 bases, with 15 bases between them. CDR3 sequence: CSASLVGVAEKLFF. The CDR3 DNA follows: TGCAGTGCTAGTCTGGTAGGGGTGGCTGAAAAACTGTTTTTT.